One sample yielded the 30 T cell receptor beta chains listed below, sequenced in a study of T-cell memory formation after mild COVID-19. TCRdb itself ran the 5' RACE reads through MiXCR, one entry per CDR3 protein. The repertoire consists of hundreds of thousands of distinct CDR3 sequences, with more than 15% occurring once and the leading ten covering more than 10%. The sample taken for sequencing was PBMCs or a T cell subset sorted from them (not recorded which). These receptor sequences come from an adult woman who had mild COVID-19 (a few samples of this study predate the infection). Cell type and time point are not known.

This clonotype was recorded a few times. The chain has TRBV10-3 and TRBJ2-7; D may be TRBD1 or TRBD2 (5 bases each). Germline loops: CDR1 ENHRY, CDR2 SYGVKD. The CDR3 covers 16 residues. V was clipped by 7 bases and J by 6 bases, with 25 bases between them. CDR3 sequence (DNA): TGTGCCATCACTCCAACTCCGGGACGATACTCGGGCGAGCAGTACTTC. It specifies CAITPTPGRYSGEQYF.

This clonotype was seen a few times. The CDR3 DNA follows: TGTGCCAGCAGGACGGTGAGCTCCTACAATGAGCAGTTCTTC. Encoded protein: CASRTVSSYNEQFF. The chain uses TRBV6-1 and TRBJ2-1; D not resolved. The length of the CDR3 is 14 residues. Trimming left V 6 bases short and J 0 bases short, with 9 bases between. Germline CDR1 MNHNS, CDR2 SASEGT.

This clonotype was picked up a small number of times. CDR3: CATSDRRADTSYEQYF. In nucleotides, the CDR3 is TGTGCCACCAGTGACCGGAGAGCGGACACATCCTACGAGCAGTACTTC. The chain couples TRBV24-1 to TRBJ2-7, with D tentatively TRBD1 or TRBD2 (5 bases each). The CDR3 runs 16 residues. Germline CDR1 is KGHDR and CDR2 is SFDVKD. Trimming shortened V by 4 bases and J by 1 base, and 16 bases separated the two germline ends.

V gene TRBV7-9 combines with J gene TRBJ2-1, with 8 bases lining up with TRBD2. CDR1 is SEHNR and CDR2 is FQNEAQ in the germline V gene (reference sequence). The CDR3 runs 17 residues. The V segment lost 0 bases and the J segment 0 bases; nucleotides outside the gene matches: 4. The CDR3 bases are TGTGCCAGCAGCTTAGCGTTCGCGGGAGGCTCCTACAATGAGCAGTTCTTC. This encodes CASSLAFAGGSYNEQFF.

This clonotype has only a few counts. V is TRBV5-1 and J is TRBJ2-7; possibly TRBD2 for D (5 bases). Germline V gene sequence: CDR1 SGHRS, CDR2 YFSETQ. CDR3 length: 12 residues. Trimming shortened V by 3 bases and J by 6 bases, and 10 bases separated the two germline ends. The CDR3 nucleotides read TGCGCCAGCAGCTCCCGGGCGGGCGAGCAGTACTTC. Protein: CASSSRAGEQYF.

This clonotype has only a few counts. CDR3 coding DNA: TGTGCCAGCAGGGACGTGGGACTGGGCGAGCAGTACTTC. Translation: CASRDVGLGEQYF. This sequence joins TRBV6-5 and TRBJ2-7, with D perhaps TRBD2 (6 bases). Germline V gene data show CDR1 as MNHEY and CDR2 as SVGAGI. The CDR3 has 13 amino acids. Trimming shortened V by 6 bases and J by 6 bases, and 15 bases separated the two germline ends.

V usage is TRBV7-8 and J usage is TRBJ2-1; TRBD2 matches at 10 bases. In germline, CDR1 is SGHVS, CDR2 FQNEAQ. CDR3 length equals 14 residues. V lost 7 bases to trimming and J lost 5 bases; unmatched junction nucleotides: 5. CDR3 protein: CASKTGTSDNEQFF. CDR3 sequence (DNA): TGTGCCAGCAAGACCGGGACTAGCGACAATGAGCAGTTCTTC. The entire variable domain, with the rest obtained from reference TRBV7-8 and TRBJ2-1, is as follows: GAGVSQSPRYKVAKRGQDVALRCDPISGHVSLFWYQQALGQGPEFLTYFQNEAQLDKSGLPSDRFFAERPEGSVSTLKIQRTQQEDSAVYLCASKTGTSDNEQFFGPGTRLTVL.

This clonotype appeared a few times. The rearrangement uses TRBV5-1 and TRBJ2-1; TRBD1 agrees at 7 bases. J gave up 5 bases and V 6 bases, and 11 bases lay outside the gene matches. The CDR3 consists of 15 residues. Germline-derived CDR1 and CDR2 are SGHRS and YFSETQ. This CDR3 is CASKGSRGTHNEQFF. The DNA of the CDR3 is TGCGCCAGCAAAGGTAGCAGGGGGACACACAATGAGCAGTTCTTC.

J is TRBJ2-7 and V is TRBV5-1, with a tentative D call TRBD1 (5 bases). Deletions cut 3 bases from V and 2 bases from J, with 15 bases between. Germline V lookup: CDR1 SGHRS, CDR2 YFSETQ. The CDR3 has 15 residues. The CDR3, as DNA: TGCGCCAGCAGCTCCTCGGTAGGACAAACCTACGAGCAGTACTTC. Translation: CASSSSVGQTYEQYF.

The chain employs TRBV20-1 and TRBJ2-7, with 9 positions matching TRBD2. Germline V gene sequence: CDR1 DFQATT, CDR2 SNEGSKA (reference sequence). The CDR3 length is 16 residues. V shed 2 bases, J shed 3 bases, and the junction held 11 bases outside the gene matches. The CDR3 is CSARPPTSGRHYEQYF. The DNA for the CDR3 is TGCAGTGCTAGACCCCCCACTAGCGGGCGTCACTACGAGCAGTACTTC.

The sample holds one count of this clonotype. The chain recombines TRBV6-2 or TRBV6-3 with TRBJ2-3; D is possibly TRBD2 (5 bases). V lost 8 bases and J lost 6, with 21 bases in between. The CDR3 contains 15 residues. Germline V gene sequence: CDR1 MNHEY, CDR2 SVGEGT. Here the CDR3 DNA reads TGTGCCAGCTCGACACTAGTCGGAAGACTGGATACGCAGTATTTT. Encoded protein: CASSTLVGRLDTQYF.

The genes are TRBV7-8 and TRBJ2-7; D may be TRBD1 (5 bases). The V end was cut by 3 bases, the J end by 3 bases, with 12 bases between. The CDR3 spans 14 residues. Germline lookup yields CDR1 SGHVS and CDR2 FQNEAQ. The CDR3 DNA follows: TGTGCCAGCAGCTTGTCAGGGAACAACTACGAGCAGTACTTC. Amino acid sequence: CASSLSGNNYEQYF.

This clonotype appeared a few times. The V call is TRBV29-1, the J call TRBJ2-3; 9 positions agree with TRBD2. This CDR3 spans 16 amino acids. Per the germline V gene, CDR1 is SQVTM and CDR2 is ANQGSEA. V gave up 6 bases and J gave up 5 bases; unmatched junction bases: 15. This CDR3 reads CSVPTSAGGSGDTQYF. In nucleotides, the CDR3 is TGCAGCGTCCCAACTAGCGCGGGAGGGTCTGGAGATACGCAGTATTTT.

This clonotype was observed a handful of times. V gene TRBV12-3 or TRBV12-4 combines with J gene TRBJ2-2; 11 nucleotides line up with TRBD1. This CDR3 has 16 amino acids. Trimming at V came to 3 bases and at J to 6 bases, leaving 6 bases not matched to a gene. CDR3 nucleotide sequence: TGTGCCAGCAGTTTGGGGACAGGGGGTGTCGCCGGGGAGCTGTTTTTT. Translating gives CASSLGTGGVAGELFF.

This clonotype turned up a few times. V gene TRBV7-6 combines with J gene TRBJ1-6, with TRBD1 matching over 7 bases. Germline V gene data show CDR1 as SGHVS and CDR2 as FNYEAQ. V lost 1 base, J lost 5 bases, and 2 bases stayed unmatched. The CDR3 runs to 15 residues. CDR3 sequence reads: CASSLGGQHNSPLHF. CDR3 sequence (DNA): TGTGCCAGCAGCTTAGGGGGACAGCATAATTCACCCCTCCACTTT.

This rearrangement joins TRBV2 to TRBJ1-6, with 9 bases matching TRBD1. The CDR3 consists of 15 residues. Germline trimming cut 8 bases from V and 7 bases from J; bases unmatched to any gene: 9. CDR1 SNHLY and CDR2 FYNNEI come from the germline V gene. The CDR3 DNA is TGTGCCAGCGCCCCGACAGGGGGTGGGAATTCACCCCTCCACTTT. This sequence encodes CASAPTGGGNSPLHF.

This sequence joins TRBV5-1 and TRBJ1-6, with D unclear. CDR1 and CDR2 (germline): SGHRS, YFSETQ. The V and J ends lost 2 bases and 0 bases respectively, with 9 bases between them. This CDR3 spans 16 amino acids. The CDR3 sequence: CASSLEGSSYNSPLHF. Here the CDR3 DNA reads TGCGCCAGCAGCTTAGAGGGAAGCTCCTATAATTCACCCCTCCACTTT.

This chain joins TRBV6-2 or TRBV6-3 and TRBJ2-2, with 7 nucleotides matching TRBD2. There are 15 residues in the CDR3. The germline V gene has CDR1 MNHEY and CDR2 SVGEGT. The ends lost 2 bases at V and 2 bases at J; junction bases unmatched: 2. The CDR3 protein is CASSYLAANTGELFF. CDR3 DNA: TGTGCCAGCAGTTACCTAGCGGCCAACACCGGGGAGCTGTTTTTT.

This clonotype was recorded at least ten times. V usage is TRBV7-6 and J usage is TRBJ2-7; D is ambiguous. This CDR3 is 11 amino acids long. Deletions cut 1 base from V and 5 bases from J, with 3 bases between. Germline values: CDR1 SGHVS, CDR2 FNYEAQ. CDR3 sequence: CASSLGNEQYF. CDR3 nucleotide sequence: TGTGCCAGCAGCTTAGGGAACGAGCAGTACTTC.

This clonotype has more than one count but fewer than ten. The J gene is TRBJ2-3, the V gene TRBV3-1; TRBD1 agrees at 7 bases. Germline V CDR1 and CDR2: LGHDT, YNNKEL (reference sequence). The V segment lost 4 bases and the J segment 2 bases; nucleotides outside the gene matches: 3. The CDR3 has 14 amino acids. CDR3 in DNA: TGTGCCAGCAGCCCGGGACAGCCCACAGATACGCAGTATTTT. Translated: CASSPGQPTDTQYF.

This clonotype was counted only a few times. V and J are TRBV11-2 and TRBJ2-1; 9 bases agree with TRBD2. The CDR3 runs to 15 residues. J gave up 6 bases and V 3 bases, and 6 bases lay outside the gene matches. The germline CDR1 and CDR2 sequences are SGHAT and FQNNGV. The DNA of the CDR3 is TGTGCCAGCAGCTTTAAACGCGGGGGGGCCAATGAGCAGTTCTTC. Translating it yields CASSFKRGGANEQFF. The full variable domain, in which reference TRBV11-2 and TRBJ2-1 provide the parts outside the CDR3, is EAGVAQSPRYKIIEKRQSVAFWCNPISGHATLYWYQQILGQGPKLLIQFQNNGVVDDSQLPKDRFSAERLKGVDSTLKIQPAKLEDSAVYLCASSFKRGGANEQFFGPGTRLTVL.

The chain is built from TRBV7-9 and TRBJ1-2; D gene unclear. Germline V gives CDR1 SEHNR, CDR2 FQNEAQ (reference sequence). The CDR3 is 14 residues long. Trimming cost V 1 base and J 7 bases, with 13 bases left between them. CDR3 amino acids: CASSLDTPAGGYTF. The CDR3 nucleotides are TGTGCCAGCAGCTTAGACACGCCGGCGGGTGGCTACACCTTC.

The chain combines TRBV9 with TRBJ2-1; tentative D call: TRBD2 (6 bases). V was clipped by 3 bases and J by 11 bases, with 30 bases between them. Germline loops: CDR1 SGDLS, CDR2 YYNGEE. CDR3 length: 18 residues. The CDR3, as DNA: TGTGCCAGCAGCGAACCCTTGTTGAGGCGGGAAAGGGTAGGAAAGCAGTTCTTC. Its translation: CASSEPLLRRERVGKQFF.

A few counts support this clonotype. CDR3: CSVVERESYEQYF. The CDR3 DNA reads TGCAGCGTTGTAGAAAGGGAATCTTACGAGCAGTACTTC. V and J are TRBV29-1 and TRBJ2-7; no clear D. V shed 4 bases and J shed 4 bases, with 14 bases lying between them. The germline CDR1 and CDR2 sequences are SQVTM and ANQGSEA. The CDR3 has 13 amino acids.

This sequence joins TRBV11-3 and TRBJ2-2; TRBD1 matches 9 bases. The CDR3 runs 15 residues. Trimming at V came to 5 bases and at J to 7 bases, leaving 8 bases not matched to a gene. Germline lookup yields CDR1 SGHNT and CDR2 YENEEA. CDR3 in DNA: TGTGCCAGCAGCCAGTGGGACAGGGCAGTCGGGGAGCTGTTTTTT. It is translated as CASSQWDRAVGELFF.

CDR3 residues: CASSEDRLSNQPQHF. The DNA of the CDR3 is TGTGCCAGCAGTGAAGACAGGCTTTCGAATCAGCCCCAGCATTTT. V is TRBV2 and J is TRBJ1-5, with D possibly being TRBD1 (5 bases). CDR3 length: 15 amino acids. The germline V gene encodes CDR1 SNHLY and CDR2 FYNNEI. Trimming left V 1 base short and J 4 bases short, with 11 bases between.

This clonotype appeared once. The rearrangement uses TRBV12-3 or TRBV12-4 and TRBJ1-4; TRBD1 might be the D (5 bases). This CDR3 region has 14 residues. With 3 bases removed from V and 8 bases from J, the gap between germline ends came to 13 bases. This chain's CDR3 is CASSFVGGGEKLFF. CDR3 in DNA: TGTGCCAGCAGTTTTGTCGGCGGGGGAGAAAAACTGTTTTTT.

This clonotype was counted between two and nine times. The V gene is TRBV4-2, the J gene TRBJ2-7; 9 bases are a match to TRBD2. Trimming cost V 0 bases and J 2 bases; bases outside gene matches: 5. The CDR3 is made up of 16 amino acids. Germline V lookup: CDR1 LGHNA, CDR2 YNFKEQ. CDR3 residues: CASSQDRLAVTYEQYF. As DNA, the CDR3 is TGTGCCAGCAGCCAAGACCGACTAGCGGTAACCTACGAGCAGTACTTC.

This clonotype showed up just a few times. The chain recombines TRBV12-3 or TRBV12-4 with TRBJ2-1; D not certain. V was shortened by 6 bases and J by 1 base, with 19 bases between the two germline ends. CDR3 length: 17 amino acids. The CDR3 region has the DNA TGTGCCAGCAGCCTCATGTCCGGGTTCGGTTCCTACAATGAGCAGTTCTTC. It translates to CASSLMSGFGSYNEQFF.

This chain links TRBV29-1 with TRBJ2-1; D assignment may be TRBD1 or TRBD2 (5 bases each). V was pared by 5 bases and J by 0 bases, with 14 bases between. Germline lookup yields CDR1 SQVTM and CDR2 ANQGSEA. CDR3 length: 15 residues. The CDR3 DNA reads as TGCAGCGTTTTATCCGGGGCAAGCTCCTACAATGAGCAGTTCTTC. Its protein is CSVLSGASSYNEQFF.